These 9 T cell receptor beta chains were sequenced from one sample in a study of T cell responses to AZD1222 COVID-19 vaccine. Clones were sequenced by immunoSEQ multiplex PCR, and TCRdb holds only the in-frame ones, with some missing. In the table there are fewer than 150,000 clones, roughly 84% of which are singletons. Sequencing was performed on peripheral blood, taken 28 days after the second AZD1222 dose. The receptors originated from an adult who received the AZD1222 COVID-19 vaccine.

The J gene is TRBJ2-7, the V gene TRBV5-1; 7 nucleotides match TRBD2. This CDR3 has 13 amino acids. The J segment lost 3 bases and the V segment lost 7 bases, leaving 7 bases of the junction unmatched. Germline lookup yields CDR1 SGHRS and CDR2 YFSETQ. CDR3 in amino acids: CASSPWEGYEQYF. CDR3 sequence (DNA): TGCGCCAGCTCCCCCTGGGAGGGCTACGAGCAGTACTTC.

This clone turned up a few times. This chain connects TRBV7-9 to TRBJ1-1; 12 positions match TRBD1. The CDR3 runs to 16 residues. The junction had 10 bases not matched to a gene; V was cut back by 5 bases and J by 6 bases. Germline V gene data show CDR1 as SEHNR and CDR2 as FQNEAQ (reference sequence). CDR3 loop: CASSRGGTGGWAEAFF. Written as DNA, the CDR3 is TGTGCCAGCAGCCGAGGAGGGACAGGGGGCTGGGCTGAAGCTTTCTTT.

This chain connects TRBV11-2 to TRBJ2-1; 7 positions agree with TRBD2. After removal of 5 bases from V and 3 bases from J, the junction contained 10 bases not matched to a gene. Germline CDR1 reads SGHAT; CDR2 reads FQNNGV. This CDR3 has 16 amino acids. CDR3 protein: CASSPGGGGFYNEQFF. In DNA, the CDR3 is TGTGCCAGCAGCCCTGGGGGGGGAGGTTTCTACAATGAGCAGTTCTTC.

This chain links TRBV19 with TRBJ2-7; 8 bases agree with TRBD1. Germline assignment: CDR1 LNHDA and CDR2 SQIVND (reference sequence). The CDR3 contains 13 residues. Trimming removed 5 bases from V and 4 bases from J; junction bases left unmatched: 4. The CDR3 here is CASSATGGYEQYF. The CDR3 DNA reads TGTGCCAGTAGTGCTACAGGGGGGTACGAGCAGTACTTC. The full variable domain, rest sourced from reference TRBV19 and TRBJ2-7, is DGGITQSPKYLFRKEGQNVTLSCEQNLNHDAMYWYRQDPGQGLRLIYYSQIVNDFQKGDIAEGYSVSREKKESFPLTVTSAQKNPTAFYLCASSATGGYEQYFGPGTRLTVT.

The CDR3: CASSRGSIGYTF. The CDR3 nucleotides read TGTGCCAGCAGCCGGGGGAGTATTGGCTACACCTTC. The gene calls are TRBV3-1 (or the pseudogene TRBV3-2) and TRBJ1-2; possible D gene TRBD1, 5 bases. The CDR3 sequence is 12 residues long. Germline assignment: CDR1 LGHDT and CDR2 YNNKEL (reference sequence). V was clipped by 4 bases and J by 7 bases, with 10 bases between them.

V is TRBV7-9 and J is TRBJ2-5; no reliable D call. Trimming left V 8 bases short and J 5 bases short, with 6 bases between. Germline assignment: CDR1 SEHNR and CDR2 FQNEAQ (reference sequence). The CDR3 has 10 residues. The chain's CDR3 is CASGTETQYF. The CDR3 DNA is TGTGCCAGCGGTACGGAGACCCAGTACTTC. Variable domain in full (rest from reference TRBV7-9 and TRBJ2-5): DTGVSQNPRHKITKRGQNVTFRCDPISEHNRLYWYRQTLGQGPEFLTYFQNEAQLEKSRLLSDRFSAERPKGSFSTLEIQRTEQGDSAMYLCASGTETQYFGPGTRLLVL.

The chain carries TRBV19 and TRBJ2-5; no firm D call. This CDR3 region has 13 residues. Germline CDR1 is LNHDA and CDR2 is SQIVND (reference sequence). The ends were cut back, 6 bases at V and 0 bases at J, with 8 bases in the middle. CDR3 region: CASRSTDQETQYF. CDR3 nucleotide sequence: TGTGCCAGTAGGAGCACAGACCAAGAGACCCAGTACTTC.

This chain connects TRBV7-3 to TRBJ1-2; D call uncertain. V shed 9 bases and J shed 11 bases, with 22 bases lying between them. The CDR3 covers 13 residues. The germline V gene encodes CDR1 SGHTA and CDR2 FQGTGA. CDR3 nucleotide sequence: TGTGCCAGGAGACCACTAAGGCCCAGAGTGTACACCTTC. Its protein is CARRPLRPRVYTF.

The CDR3 region has the DNA TGTGCCAGCAGTTTTCTCCTCCCGGGACAGAACACTGAAGCTTTCTTT. Its protein product is CASSFLLPGQNTEAFF. The chain combines TRBV27 with TRBJ1-1; D may be TRBD1 (6 bases). V was shortened by 3 bases and J by 1 base, with 15 bases between the two germline ends. This CDR3 region has 16 residues. Germline loops: CDR1 MNHEY, CDR2 SMNVEV (reference sequence).